This T cell receptor (beta chain) was identified in a study of T cells after yellow fever vaccination (dated by TCRdb to about 2019). Turning to the overall study: Libraries from fractions with low cell numbers were prepared with the SMART-Seq v4 Ultra Low Input RNA kit. To track T-cell clones before and after primary and booster YFV17D yellow fever vaccination, bulk TCR alpha and beta repertoires were sequenced longitudinally. The cohort comprised two healthy male donors, one aged 18 to 29 and one aged 30 to 39 years. Bulk PBMC replicates and cell subsets were isolated from blood drawn at multiple timepoints before and after both primary and secondary immunization.

The treatment or condition label, read with the paper, signifies: live attenuated yellow fever vaccine strain. PBMCs were isolated from peripheral blood using a standard Ficoll-Paque protocol. Dynabeads CD4 and CD8 positive selection kits were used to isolate the CD4 and CD8 T-cell fractions. TriZol was used to extract RNA from bulk PBMCs, CD4 and CD8 fractions, and dextramer-positive and dextramer-negative fractions. TCR cDNA was made using 5'RACE template switching, a step that added a universal primer site and unique molecular identifiers. cDNA synthesis was primed from both the TCR alpha and TCR beta constant segments. Libraries were amplified in two PCR steps, with sample barcodes and sequencing adapters added in the second step. Libraries were sequenced on Illumina HiSeq 2500 (2x100 bp) or NovaSeq (2x150 bp). As for the original processing: MIGEC handled demultiplexing of reads and collapsing into UMI consensus sequences, while MiXCR performed V(D)J alignment. Vaccine-responding clonotypes were defined with edgeR using replicate PBMC samples, requiring FDR below 0.01 and a log2 fold change above 5 up to day 15. CD4 or CD8 identity was assigned to each bulk clonotype according to whether the clonotype was present at higher abundance in the sequenced CD4 repertoire or the sequenced CD8 repertoire. TCRdb trimmed public reads at Q25 via fastp, called clones via MiXCR and kept in-frame beta chains. For every CDR3 protein sequence, its rows merge into one entry that carries the most common genes and DNA. Clone size and V and J calls follow TCRdb, not the original study. The sample records 250,000 or so distinct CDR3 sequences, 6.9% of which are singletons. Roughly 0.9% of the sample is taken by the ten largest.

This clonotype was picked up many times. This receptor's antigen is unknown. No base quality values were provided; no much bigger clone lies one nucleotide off. Here is what the overall study found, with its caveats: FACS-sorted repertoires could contain abundant contaminating clonotypes from the bulk population, so computational filtering was required. After the booster, most clones that had expanded after primary vaccination were detected again (about 95% of CD4 and more than 80% of CD8), suggesting broad maintenance of memory. A small fraction of clonotypes appeared in both the CD4 and CD8 compartments, likely as a result of convergent recombination. Compared with the primary T-cell response, the secondary T-cell response was weaker but faster, peaking on day 5 rather than day 15. The study included only two donors, which limits how far the findings can be generalized.

The CDR3 has 14 amino acids, counting the end cysteine and phenylalanine. Only CDR3 DNA is held: 42 bases, read in frame from base 1. Trimming takes 1 base off V and 8 bases off J; junction bases not matched to a gene: 3. CDR1 KGHSH and CDR2 LQKENI are derived from the germline V gene. Sequences were derived from CD4+ T cells sorted from PBMCs, sampled 15 days after the yellow fever booster vaccination. The sequence was obtained from a man under 40 who received the YFV17D yellow fever vaccine. The chain is assembled from TRBV18 and TRBJ1-4, and TRBD1 matches 8 of the central bases. The DNA reads TGTGCCAGCTCACCACTCGGGACAGGCGAAAAACTGTTTTTT. This is translated as CASSPLGTGEKLFF. The CDR3, completed at both ends by the reference TRBV18 and TRBJ1-4 genes, gives the full variable domain NAGVMQNPRHLVRRRGQEARLRCSPMKGHSHVYWYRQLPEEGLKFMVYLQKENIIDESGMPKERFSAEFPKEGPSILRIQQVVRGDSAAYFCASSPLGTGEKLFFGSGTQLSVL.